Presented here are 25 T cell receptor beta chains from one specimen sequenced in a study of cytomegalovirus exposure and HLA in healthy donors. Sequenced by immunoSEQ multiplex PCR; TCRdb stores in-frame clones only, minus some. Here the sample spans roughly 60,000 clones, 95% being singletons. The sample comprised PBMCs. The receptors originated from a young woman in good health and CMV-seropositive.

The chain has TRBV5-1 and TRBJ2-7; TRBD1 matches at 7 bases. J gave up 2 bases and V 4 bases, and 9 bases lay outside the gene matches. CDR1 is SGHRS, CDR2 YFSETQ, per germline. The CDR3 spans 15 residues. CDR3 nucleotides: TGCGCCAGCAGCCCACAGGGGCCCGGCCCCTACGAGCAGTACTTC. It is translated as CASSPQGPGPYEQYF. Together with reference TRBV5-1 and TRBJ2-7, the CDR3 gives the full variable domain: KAGVTQTPRYLIKTRGQQVTLSCSPISGHRSVSWYQQTPGQGLQFLFEYFSETQRNKGNFPGRFSGRQFSNSRSEMNVSTLELGDSALYLCASSPQGPGPYEQYFGPGTRLTVT.

The V call is TRBV7-2, the J call TRBJ1-5; 7 nucleotides match TRBD1. CDR1 and CDR2 (germline): SGHTA, FQGNSA. Trimming at V came to 5 bases and at J to 0 bases, leaving 7 bases not matched to a gene. The CDR3 spans 16 residues. CDR3 loop: CASSPRQGYSNQPQHF. The CDR3 bases are TGTGCCAGCAGCCCACGACAGGGTTATAGCAATCAGCCCCAGCATTTT.

The chain's CDR3 is CASSRQGARTEAFF. The CDR3 coding sequence is TGTGCCAGCAGCCGACAGGGGGCAAGGACTGAAGCTTTCTTT. The chain has TRBV6-5 and TRBJ1-1; the match to TRBD1 covers 10 bases. The CDR3 runs 14 residues. CDR1 and CDR2 from the germline V gene are MNHEY and SVGAGI. The trim removed 6 bases at V and 5 bases at J, leaving 6 bases unmatched.

This clone has just one count. The J gene is TRBJ1-3, the V gene TRBV6-5, with D uncertain. In germline, CDR1 is MNHEY, CDR2 SVGAGI. This CDR3 spans 14 amino acids. V lost 0 bases, J lost 6 bases, and 9 bases lay in between. The CDR3 here is CASSYSKRANTIYF. The CDR3, as DNA: TGTGCCAGCAGTTACTCGAAGCGGGCAAACACCATATATTTT.

The J gene is TRBJ2-7, the V gene TRBV9, with TRBD2 matching 13 bases. V shed 0 bases, J shed 7 bases, and the junction held 4 bases outside the gene matches. Germline loops: CDR1 SGDLS, CDR2 YYNGEE. This CDR3 is 15 amino acids long. This chain's CDR3 is CASSVGTSGSSEQYF. The DNA of the CDR3 is TGTGCCAGCAGCGTAGGGACTAGCGGGAGTTCGGAGCAGTACTTC.

The V call is TRBV19, the J call TRBJ1-2; TRBD1 aligns across 7 bases. V lost 5 bases, J lost 9 bases, and 12 bases stayed unmatched. This CDR3 is built from 14 residues. Germline-derived CDR1 and CDR2 are LNHDA and SQIVND (reference sequence). The CDR3 reads CASSALAGGNSYTF. CDR3 nucleotides: TGTGCCAGTAGTGCTCTGGCAGGGGGAAATAGCTACACCTTC.

The J gene is TRBJ2-7, the V gene TRBV6-5; weak D call: TRBD1 (5 bases). The CDR3 extends over 13 amino acids. From germline, CDR1 is MNHEY and CDR2 SVGAGI. Trimming took off 6 bases at V and 0 bases at J, with 9 bases between the two ends. CDR3 protein: CASRQENSYEQYF. The CDR3 DNA reads as TGTGCCAGCAGACAGGAGAACTCCTACGAGCAGTACTTC.

The rearrangement uses TRBV27 and TRBJ2-1; TRBD1 aligns across 8 bases. The CDR3 is made up of 15 amino acids. After removal of 5 bases from V and 4 bases from J, the junction contained 7 bases not matched to a gene. Germline V gene lookup returns CDR1 MNHEY and CDR2 SMNVEV (reference sequence). The CDR3 spells CASSRTGGAYNEQFF. The CDR3 nucleotides read TGTGCCAGCAGTAGAACAGGGGGAGCATACAATGAGCAGTTCTTC.

The chain carries TRBV13 and TRBJ1-5, with D possibly TRBD1 on 5 matching bases. This CDR3 is built from 15 residues. Germline CDR1 reads PRHDT; CDR2 reads FYEKMQ (reference sequence). With 2 bases removed from V and 4 bases from J, the gap between germline ends came to 12 bases. CDR3 sequence reads: CASSLHGGLNQPQHF. CDR3 DNA sequence: TGTGCCAGCAGCTTACATGGGGGGTTGAATCAGCCCCAGCATTTT.

The chain uses TRBV28 and TRBJ1-1; D is unresolved. The CDR3 runs to 13 residues. From germline, CDR1 is MDHEN and CDR2 SYDVKM. Trimming left V 6 bases short and J 5 bases short, with 13 bases between. CDR3 DNA sequence: TGTGCCAGCAGACCTTCGGGGAGGACTGAAGCTTTCTTT. Protein sequence: CASRPSGRTEAFF.

The chain couples TRBV19 to TRBJ1-5; D is unclear. This CDR3 region has 16 residues. Per germline, CDR1 LNHDA and CDR2 SQIVND (reference sequence). The ends were cut back, 5 bases at V and 3 bases at J, with 17 bases in the middle. In nucleotides, the CDR3 is TGTGCCAGTAGTTTCCCCCAAGCGGGATACAATCAGCCCCAGCATTTT. Translation: CASSFPQAGYNQPQHF.

The chain carries TRBV28 and TRBJ2-6, with D possibly matching TRBD2 (5 bases). The CDR3 is made up of 17 amino acids. V dropped 3 bases and J dropped 6 bases, with 18 bases sitting between them. The germline V gene has CDR1 MDHEN and CDR2 SYDVKM. CDR3 DNA sequence: TGTGCCAGCAGTTTGACCCCCATGGACCGGGAGGCCAACGTCCTGACTTTC. Its translation: CASSLTPMDREANVLTF.

This clone was observed a few times. The chain employs TRBV6-1 and TRBJ1-3; D is unresolved. CDR3 length: 16 residues. CDR1 is MNHNS and CDR2 is SASEGT in the germline V gene. Trimming pared 0 bases from V and 0 bases from J, leaving 9 bases between. The CDR3, as DNA: TGTGCCAGCAGTGAAGCGGGCCTACTCTCTGGAAACACCATATATTTT. Its translation: CASSEAGLLSGNTIYF.

The rearrangement joins TRBV7-9 to TRBJ2-7; TRBD2 matches at 11 bases. V shed 6 bases and J 3 bases; nucleotides not matched to a gene: 4. In germline, CDR1 is SEHNR, CDR2 FQNEAQ (reference sequence). This CDR3 comprises 14 residues. CDR3 nucleotides: TGTGCCAGCAGTCTAGCGGGGGGCGACTACGAGCAGTACTTC. Protein: CASSLAGGDYEQYF.

The chain joins TRBV30 to TRBJ1-5; D is possibly TRBD1 (5 bases). Germline lookup yields CDR1 GTSNPN and CDR2 SVGIG (reference sequence). CDR3 length equals 13 residues. The V end lost 0 bases, the J end lost 7 bases, and 10 bases lay between the germline ends. The CDR3 sequence is CAWSVSGAQPQHF. For the CDR3, the DNA is TGTGCCTGGAGTGTAAGTGGGGCCCAGCCCCAGCATTTT. Full variable domain (missing parts from reference TRBV30 and TRBJ1-5): SQTIHQWPATLVQPVGSPLSLECTVEGTSNPNLYWYRQAAGRGLQLLFYSVGIGQISSEVPQNLSASRPQDRQFILSSKKLLLSDSGFYLCAWSVSGAQPQHFGDGTRLSIL.

This clone was found once. The chain links TRBV9 to TRBJ2-2, with D possibly TRBD2 on 6 matching bases. The CDR3 consists of 16 residues. Per the germline V gene, CDR1 is SGDLS and CDR2 is YYNGEE. Trimming left V 3 bases short and J 4 bases short, with 16 bases between. CDR3 amino acids: CASSELGEAGTGELFF. Written as DNA, the CDR3 is TGTGCCAGCAGCGAACTGGGGGAGGCGGGCACCGGGGAGCTGTTTTTT.

J is TRBJ2-5 and V is TRBV2; maybe TRBD1 (5 bases). V lost 3 bases, J lost 4 bases, and 12 bases lay in between. The CDR3 totals 14 residues. CDR1 SNHLY and CDR2 FYNNEI come from the germline V gene. This CDR3 is CASSDEGAGETQYF. The CDR3 nucleotides are TGTGCCAGCAGTGATGAAGGGGCAGGAGAGACCCAGTACTTC. The entire variable domain, with the rest obtained from reference TRBV2 and TRBJ2-5, is as follows: EPEVTQTPSHQVTQMGQEVILRCVPISNHLYFYWYRQILGQKVEFLVSFYNNEISEKSEIFDDQFSVERPDGSNFTLKIRSTKLEDSAMYFCASSDEGAGETQYFGPGTRLLVL.

The V gene is TRBV2, the J gene TRBJ1-4; TRBD1 agrees at 8 bases. After removal of 10 bases from V and 8 bases from J, the junction contained 12 bases not matched to a gene. Germline V CDR1 and CDR2: SNHLY, FYNNEI. This CDR3 is 14 amino acids long. CDR3 protein: CATHRQGREEKLFF. DNA of the CDR3: TGTGCCACTCATCGACAGGGGAGAGAGGAAAAACTGTTTTTT. The variable domain in full, with the rest retrieved from reference TRBV2 and TRBJ1-4, is EPEVTQTPSHQVTQMGQEVILRCVPISNHLYFYWYRQILGQKVEFLVSFYNNEISEKSEIFDDQFSVERPDGSNFTLKIRSTKLEDSAMYFCATHRQGREEKLFFGSGTQLSVL.

J is TRBJ2-2 and V is TRBV6-1, with D possibly matching TRBD2 (7 bases). This CDR3 region has 15 residues. V dropped 3 bases and J dropped 4 bases, with 12 bases sitting between them. Germline CDR1 is MNHNS and CDR2 is SASEGT. DNA of the CDR3: TGTGCCAGCAGTGAGGGGGGGGCGCCCACCGGGGAGCTGTTTTTT. Translated: CASSEGGAPTGELFF.

This chain connects TRBV10-3 to TRBJ2-7, with 8 bases that match TRBD1. V lost 3 bases to trimming and J lost 6 bases; unmatched junction nucleotides: 7. The CDR3 runs to 14 residues. Germline V gene sequence: CDR1 ENHRY, CDR2 SYGVKD. Here the CDR3 DNA reads TGTGCCATCAGTGAAGGCAGGGGGCTGGGCGAGCAGTACTTC. Translated, it gives CAISEGRGLGEQYF.

This clone has a single count. The genes are TRBV15 and TRBJ1-2, with 7 nucleotides matching TRBD1. CDR1 is LNHNV and CDR2 is YYDKDF in the germline V gene (reference sequence). This CDR3 is 15 amino acids long. J gave up 9 bases and V 0 bases, and 10 bases lay outside the gene matches. CDR3 nucleotides: TGTGCCACCAGCAGAGATAGACAGGGCCTTTTAAGCTACACCTTC. Its translation is CATSRDRQGLLSYTF.

The rearrangement joins TRBV29-1 to TRBJ2-7; 8 nucleotides agree with TRBD2. Germline values: CDR1 SQVTM, CDR2 ANQGSEA. After removal of 2 bases from V and 1 base from J, the junction contained 4 bases not matched to a gene. The CDR3 totals 14 residues. The CDR3 nucleotides are TGCAGCGTTGAAATTAGCGGGGCTTCCTACGAGCAGTACTTC. Its translation is CSVEISGASYEQYF.

The chain uses TRBV4-1 and TRBJ2-5; a weak D match, TRBD1 (6 bases). The V and J ends lost 3 bases and 2 bases respectively, with 13 bases between them. The germline gives CDR1 MGHRA, CDR2 YSYEKL. This CDR3 region has 15 residues. The CDR3 reads CASSQTDRKQETQYF. As DNA, the CDR3 is TGCGCCAGCAGCCAGACCGACAGGAAACAAGAGACCCAGTACTTC.

This clone showed up just once. The chain combines TRBV2 with TRBJ2-7; 9 bases match TRBD1. This CDR3 spans 14 amino acids. The V and J ends lost 6 bases and 4 bases, in that order; junction bases with no gene match: 7. The germline gives CDR1 SNHLY, CDR2 FYNNEI. The CDR3 DNA is TGTGCCAGCAGGGACGGGACAGGGAGATACGAGCAGTACTTC. Translated: CASRDGTGRYEQYF. Together with reference TRBV2 and TRBJ2-7, the CDR3 gives the full variable domain: EPEVTQTPSHQVTQMGQEVILRCVPISNHLYFYWYRQILGQKVEFLVSFYNNEISEKSEIFDDQFSVERPDGSNFTLKIRSTKLEDSAMYFCASRDGTGRYEQYFGPGTRLTVT.

The chain uses TRBV6-5 and TRBJ2-6; D is unclear. The germline gives CDR1 MNHEY, CDR2 SVGAGI. V was cut by 10 bases and J by 0 bases, with 4 bases left in between. This CDR3 contains 12 residues. CDR3 nucleotides: TGTGCCACTAGCTCTGGGGCCAACGTCCTGACTTTC. Its protein product is CATSSGANVLTF.